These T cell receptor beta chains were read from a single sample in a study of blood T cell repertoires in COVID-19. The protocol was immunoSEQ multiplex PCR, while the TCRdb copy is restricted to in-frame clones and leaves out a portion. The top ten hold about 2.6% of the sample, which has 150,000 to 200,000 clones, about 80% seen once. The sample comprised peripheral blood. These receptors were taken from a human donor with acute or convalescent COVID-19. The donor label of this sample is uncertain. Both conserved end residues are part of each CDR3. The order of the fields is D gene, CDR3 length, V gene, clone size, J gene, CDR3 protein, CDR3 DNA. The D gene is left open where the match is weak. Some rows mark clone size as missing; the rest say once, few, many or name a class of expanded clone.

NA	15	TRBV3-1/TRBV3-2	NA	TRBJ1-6	CASTLNREPNSPLHF	TGTGCCAGCACTCTGAATCGGGAACCGAATTCACCCCTCCACTTT
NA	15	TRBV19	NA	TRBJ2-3	CASSQNGLSTDTQYF	TGTGCCAGTAGTCAAAATGGGCTTAGCACAGATACGCAGTATTTT
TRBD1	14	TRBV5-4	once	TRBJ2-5	CASSGRTGDETQYF	TGTGCCAGCAGCGGACGGACAGGGGATGAGACCCAGTACTTC
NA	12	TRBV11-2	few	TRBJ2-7	CASSLAGFEQYF	TGTGCCAGCAGCTTAGCCGGGTTCGAGCAGTACTTC
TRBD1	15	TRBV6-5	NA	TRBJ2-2	CASSSGQGDTGELFF	TGTGCCAGCAGTTCGGGACAGGGGGACACCGGGGAGCTGTTTTTT
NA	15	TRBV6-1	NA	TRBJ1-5	CASSDGGYSNQPQHF	TGTGCCAGCAGTGATGGAGGGTATAGCAATCAGCCCCAGCATTTT
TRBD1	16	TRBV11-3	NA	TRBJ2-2	CASSSGQGGSSGELFF	TGTGCCAGCAGCTCGGGACAGGGGGGTTCAAGCGGGGAGCTGTTTTTT
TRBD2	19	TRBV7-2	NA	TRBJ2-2	CASSSWGPSGESNTGELFF	TGTGCCAGCAGCTCCTGGGGCCCTAGCGGAGAATCGAACACCGGGGAGCTGTTTTTT
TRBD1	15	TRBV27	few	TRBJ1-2	CASTSGTGHRRGYTF	TGTGCCAGCACCTCTGGGACAGGACATCGCAGAGGCTACACCTTC
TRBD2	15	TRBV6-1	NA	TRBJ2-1	CASSEWGGGAGEQFF	TGTGCCAGCAGTGAATGGGGCGGGGGGGCAGGTGAGCAGTTCTTC
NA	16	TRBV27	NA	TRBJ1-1	CASSLTTGSRATEAFF	TGTGCCAGCAGTCTAACGACCGGGTCTAGAGCCACTGAAGCTTTCTTT
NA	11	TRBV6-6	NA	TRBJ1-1	CATSMNTEAFF	TGTGCCACCAGCATGAACACTGAAGCTTTCTTT
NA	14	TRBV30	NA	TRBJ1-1	CAWSWGPADTEAFF	TGTGCCTGGAGTTGGGGGCCCGCGGACACTGAAGCTTTCTTT
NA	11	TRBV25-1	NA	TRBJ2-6	CAAGGANVLTF	TGTGCTGCAGGGGGGGCCAACGTCCTGACTTTC
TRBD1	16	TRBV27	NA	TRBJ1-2	CASSPFRTGGLGGYTF	TGTGCCAGCAGTCCATTTAGGACAGGGGGTTTGGGTGGCTACACCTTC
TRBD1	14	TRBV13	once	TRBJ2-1	CASSFRTGGGEQFF	TGTGCCAGCAGCTTCCGGACAGGGGGAGGTGAGCAGTTCTTC
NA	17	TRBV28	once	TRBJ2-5	CASSRRGGNWYQETQYF	TGTGCCAGCAGCCGGAGGGGGGGGAACTGGTACCAAGAGACCCAGTACTTC
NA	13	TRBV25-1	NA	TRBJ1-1	CASTNRVDTEAFF	TGTGCCAGCACTAACAGGGTGGACACTGAAGCTTTCTTT
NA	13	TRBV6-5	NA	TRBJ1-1	CASTRPGEAEAFF	TGTGCCAGCACCCGGCCGGGTGAGGCTGAAGCTTTCTTT
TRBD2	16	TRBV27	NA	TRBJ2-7	CASSFPASGDSYEQYF	TGTGCCAGCAGTTTCCCAGCTAGCGGGGATTCCTACGAGCAGTACTTC
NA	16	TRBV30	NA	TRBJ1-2	CAWRSSSLQATYGYTF	TGTGCCTGGAGGTCATCCTCTTTACAGGCTACCTATGGCTACACCTTC
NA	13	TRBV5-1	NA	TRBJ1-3	CASSLDRGNTIYF	TGCGCCAGCAGCTTGGACAGGGGAAACACCATATATTTT
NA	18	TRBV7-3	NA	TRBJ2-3	CASSPLGGSHSSTDTQYF	TGTGCCAGCAGCCCCCTTGGTGGGAGTCACTCTAGCACAGATACGCAGTATTTT
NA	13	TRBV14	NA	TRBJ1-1	CASSQDITSQAFF	TGTGCCAGCAGCCAAGATATAACATCCCAAGCTTTCTTT
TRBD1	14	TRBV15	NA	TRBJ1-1	CATSRGTGSTEAFF	TGTGCCACCAGCCGAGGGACAGGTAGCACTGAAGCTTTCTTT
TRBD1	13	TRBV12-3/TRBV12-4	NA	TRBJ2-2	CASVDRGRGELFF	TGTGCCAGCGTCGACAGGGGGAGAGGGGAGCTGTTTTTT
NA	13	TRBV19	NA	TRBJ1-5	CASSQTGGGPQHF	TGTGCCAGTAGCCAGACAGGAGGCGGGCCCCAGCATTTT
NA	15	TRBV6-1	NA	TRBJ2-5	CASSEGGSRQETQYF	TGTGCCAGCAGTGAAGGAGGTAGCCGCCAAGAGACCCAGTACTTC
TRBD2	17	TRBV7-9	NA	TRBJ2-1	CASSLKGGREDYNEQFF	TGTGCCAGCAGCTTAAAGGGCGGGAGGGAGGATTACAATGAGCAGTTCTTC
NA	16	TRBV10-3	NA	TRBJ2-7	CAISPSTGGDGYEQYF	TGTGCCATCAGTCCCTCGACGGGGGGCGACGGATACGAGCAGTACTTC